The clone carrying this T cell receptor (beta chain) was observed at least ten times. What it binds is unknown. This sample is part of a study of breast tumors, draining lymph nodes, adjacent tissues. Whole-study findings and limits: Most tumor T cells seemingly derive from lymph node, then expand in tumor. The lymph node origin of tumor T cells was framed as consistent with a hypothesis, not demonstrated.

Each CDR3 protein gets one entry after TCRdb re-called the multiplex PCR reads with MiXCR. The sample carries some 130,000 distinct CDR3 sequences, less than 20% recorded once. V shed 6 bases and J 4 bases; nucleotides not matched to a gene: 12. Germline V gene lookup returns CDR1 DFQATT and CDR2 SNEGSKA (reference sequence). The CDR3 loop spans 15 amino acids. The lymph nodes were axillary draining lymph nodes from breast cancer patients. The TCR originated in a female donor with breast cancer. Some clones in this sample may be carry-over from other donors' samples. Input material: axillary lymph node tissue. This sequence joins TRBV20-1 and TRBJ2-7; 10 bases are shared with TRBD2. The DNA for the CDR3 is TGCAGTGCCGAGAGATTAACTAGCGGGACTTACGAGCAGTACTTC. This codes for CSAERLTSGTYEQYF.